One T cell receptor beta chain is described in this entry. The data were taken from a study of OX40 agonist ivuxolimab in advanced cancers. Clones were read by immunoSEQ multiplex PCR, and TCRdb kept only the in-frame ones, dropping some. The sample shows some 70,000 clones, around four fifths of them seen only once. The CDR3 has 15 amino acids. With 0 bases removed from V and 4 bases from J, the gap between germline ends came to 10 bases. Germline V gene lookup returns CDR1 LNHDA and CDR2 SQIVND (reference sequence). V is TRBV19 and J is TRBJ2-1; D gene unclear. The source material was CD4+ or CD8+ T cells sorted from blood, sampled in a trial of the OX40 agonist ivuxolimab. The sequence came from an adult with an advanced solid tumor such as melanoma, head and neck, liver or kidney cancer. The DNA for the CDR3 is TGTGCCAGTAGTATAGAACAGCCTGGGTACAATGAGCAGTTCTTC. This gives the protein CASSIEQPGYNEQFF. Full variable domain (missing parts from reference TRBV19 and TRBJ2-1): DGGITQSPKYLFRKEGQNVTLSCEQNLNHDAMYWYRQDPGQGLRLIYYSQIVNDFQKGDIAEGYSVSREKKESFPLTVTSAQKNPTAFYLCASSIEQPGYNEQFFGPGTRLTVL.